Shown below are 27 T cell receptor beta chains from a single sample sequenced in a study of shared clonotypes between healthy human individuals. Method: immunoSEQ multiplex PCR; TCRdb's copy keeps in-frame clones and lacks some. The table records 2 million to 2.5 million clones, roughly 95% of them present only once. The sequencing input was naive CD4+ T cells sorted from blood. Sample subset: CD45RA+ positively selected. The origin of the receptors is a man aged 18 to 29 in good health.

CDR3 nucleotides: TGTGCCAGCAGCCAACGAGACTCGGACCAGTACTTC. This sequence encodes CASSQRDSDQYF. The rearrangement joins TRBV14 to TRBJ2-5, with D unresolved. This CDR3 is built from 12 residues. Looked up from germline, CDR1 is SGHDN and CDR2 is FVKESK. Trimming cost V 2 bases and J 10 bases, with 11 bases left between them.

The chain employs TRBV5-1 and TRBJ2-3; D is uncertain. The CDR3 runs to 14 residues. V lost 6 bases, J lost 2 bases, and 13 bases lay in between. The germline V gene encodes CDR1 SGHRS and CDR2 YFSETQ. CDR3 protein: CASTPAANTDTQYF. As DNA, the CDR3 is TGCGCCAGCACCCCCGCAGCAAACACAGATACGCAGTATTTT.

The gene calls are TRBV6-5 and TRBJ2-7; 9 positions match TRBD1. Germline V lookup: CDR1 MNHEY, CDR2 SVGAGI. The CDR3 consists of 14 residues. Trimming removed 0 bases from V and 7 bases from J; junction bases left unmatched: 4. The CDR3 here is CASSYSQGAFEQYF. In DNA form, the CDR3 reads TGTGCCAGCAGTTACTCACAGGGGGCGTTTGAGCAGTACTTC.

This chain connects TRBV7-2 to TRBJ2-5; no clear D gene. Trimming cost V 4 bases and J 3 bases, with 18 bases left between them. Germline V lookup: CDR1 SGHTA, CDR2 FQGNSA. The CDR3 runs 16 residues. This chain's CDR3 is CASSYYTDPLKETQYF. The DNA for the CDR3 is TGTGCCAGCAGCTACTACACTGACCCGTTGAAAGAGACCCAGTACTTC.

This clone was found a few times. This rearrangement joins TRBV11-2 to TRBJ1-1; D gene ambiguous. Germline V gene sequence: CDR1 SGHAT, CDR2 FQNNGV. Trimming stripped 3 bases from V and 1 base from J, with 15 bases between. The CDR3 consists of 16 residues. The CDR3 here is CASSFDPDVTNTEAFF. The CDR3 DNA reads TGTGCCAGCAGCTTCGACCCGGACGTTACGAACACTGAAGCTTTCTTT.

V is TRBV30 and J is TRBJ1-4; D is possibly TRBD1 (6 bases). The germline V and J ends were trimmed by 0 bases and 8 bases, with 16 bases remaining between them. CDR1 and CDR2 from the germline V gene are GTSNPN and SVGIG (reference sequence). This CDR3 is 15 amino acids long. The CDR3 spells CAWSVRSGAREKLFF. The CDR3 DNA reads TGTGCCTGGAGTGTTAGATCAGGGGCAAGAGAAAAACTGTTTTTT.

In its sample, this clone was seen once. The V gene is TRBV7-9, the J gene TRBJ1-1; D is unclear. CDR3 length equals 13 residues. Germline CDR1 is SEHNR and CDR2 is FQNEAQ (reference sequence). V gave up 5 bases and J gave up 4 bases, with 11 bases separating them. For the CDR3, the DNA is TGTGCCAGCAGCGTTCCTGATGGCACTGAAGCTTTCTTT. As protein: CASSVPDGTEAFF. The variable domain in full, with the rest retrieved from reference TRBV7-9 and TRBJ1-1, is DTGVSQNPRHKITKRGQNVTFRCDPISEHNRLYWYRQTLGQGPEFLTYFQNEAQLEKSRLLSDRFSAERPKGSFSTLEIQRTEQGDSAMYLCASSVPDGTEAFFGQGTRLTVV.

The chain is built from TRBV18 and TRBJ2-7, with D maybe TRBD2 (5 bases). The germline V gene encodes CDR1 KGHSH and CDR2 LQKENI. The CDR3 totals 15 residues. Trimming took off 0 bases at V and 7 bases at J, with 16 bases between the two ends. The CDR3 coding sequence is TGTGCCAGCTCACCACCGAATGGAGGTCTGGGAGAGCAGTACTTC. Translated: CASSPPNGGLGEQYF. Full variable domain (remainder filled in from reference TRBV18 and TRBJ2-7): NAGVMQNPRHLVRRRGQEARLRCSPMKGHSHVYWYRQLPEEGLKFMVYLQKENIIDESGMPKERFSAEFPKEGPSILRIQQVVRGDSAAYFCASSPPNGGLGEQYFGPGTRLTVT.

This sequence joins TRBV19 and TRBJ2-1; no definite D call. The CDR3 is made up of 15 amino acids. Germline CDR1 LNHDA, CDR2 SQIVND (reference sequence). V was shortened by 5 bases and J by 8 bases, with 19 bases between the two germline ends. The CDR3 DNA is TGTGCCAGTAGTTTCCAGCAGGCTTCTGGAGATGAGCAGTTCTTC. Residues: CASSFQQASGDEQFF.

This rearrangement joins TRBV15 to TRBJ2-3; D remains ambiguous. This CDR3 contains 15 residues. V shed 0 bases and J shed 0 bases, with 7 bases lying between them. Germline-derived CDR1 and CDR2 are LNHNV and YYDKDF (reference sequence). The CDR3 is CATSRDPRSTDTQYF. The CDR3 nucleotides are TGTGCCACCAGCAGAGATCCCAGGAGCACAGATACGCAGTATTTT.

The chain combines TRBV29-1 with TRBJ2-5; 10 bases agree with TRBD1. The length of the CDR3 is 16 residues. Unmatched junction bases numbered 9, after V lost 0 bases and J lost 5 bases. The germline CDR1 and CDR2 sequences are SQVTM and ANQGSEA. The CDR3 sequence is CSVEDWGQGKEETQYF. The CDR3 bases are TGCAGCGTTGAAGATTGGGGACAGGGGAAGGAGGAGACCCAGTACTTC.

The V gene is TRBV29-1, the J gene TRBJ2-1; 14 bases agree with TRBD2. The trim removed 5 bases at V and 4 bases at J, leaving 19 bases unmatched. Germline V gives CDR1 SQVTM, CDR2 ANQGSEA. CDR3 size: 20 residues. CDR3 sequence reads: CSVHGQGRTSGGLRYNEQFF. Written as DNA, the CDR3 is TGCAGCGTTCATGGACAGGGGAGGACTAGCGGGGGGTTGCGTTACAATGAGCAGTTCTTC.

The J gene is TRBJ2-7, the V gene TRBV27; 15 nucleotides agree with TRBD2. Trimming took 5 bases from V and 7 from J; bases not matched to a gene: 6. Germline CDR1 reads MNHEY; CDR2 reads SMNVEV (reference sequence). The CDR3 runs to 15 residues. CDR3 sequence reads: CASSVGLAGGREQYF. For the CDR3, the DNA is TGTGCCAGCAGTGTGGGACTAGCGGGAGGCCGGGAGCAGTACTTC.

Remarks on this clone: Other DNA sequences in the sample encode the same CDR3. This chain links TRBV6-5 with TRBJ2-3; D gene uncertain. The CDR3 loop spans 12 amino acids. Germline V gene data show CDR1 as MNHEY and CDR2 as SVGAGI. V lost 6 bases, J lost 1 base, and 5 bases lay in between. Here the CDR3 reads CASRQGTDTQYF. In DNA form, the CDR3 reads TGTGCCAGCAGGCAGGGCACAGATACGCAGTATTTT.

The chain joins TRBV2 to TRBJ2-1, with unresolved D. Deletions cut 7 bases from V and 2 bases from J, with 6 bases between. Germline V gene sequence: CDR1 SNHLY, CDR2 FYNNEI. CDR3 length: 12 amino acids. CDR3 coding DNA: TGTGCCAGCATGTCGCCCTACAATGAGCAGTTCTTC. As protein: CASMSPYNEQFF.

This chain joins TRBV4-2 and TRBJ2-7; 8 nucleotides match TRBD1. V shed 5 bases and J 2 bases; nucleotides not matched to a gene: 8. The CDR3 has 15 amino acids. CDR1 and CDR2 (germline): LGHNA, YNFKEQ. CDR3 bases: TGTGCCAGCAGCACGACAGGGGAAAGTCCCTACGAGCAGTACTTC. Its translation: CASSTTGESPYEQYF.

The chain couples TRBV11-3 to TRBJ2-2, with D hard to call. Germline V gene data show CDR1 as SGHNT and CDR2 as YENEEA. The CDR3 runs 14 residues. Trimming shortened V by 4 bases and J by 5 bases, and 11 bases separated the two germline ends. CDR3 sequence reads: CASSYEPTTGELFF. The CDR3 region has the DNA TGTGCCAGCAGCTATGAACCGACGACCGGGGAGCTGTTTTTT.

The chain is built from TRBV25-1 and TRBJ1-1; D is perhaps TRBD1 (6 bases). The CDR3 is 15 amino acids. Per germline, CDR1 MGHDK and CDR2 SYGVNS. V lost 8 bases, J lost 0 bases, and 16 bases lay in between. CDR3 in amino acids: CASRGHGALNTEAFF. DNA for the CDR3: TGTGCCAGCCGGGGGCACGGGGCGTTGAACACTGAAGCTTTCTTT. Full variable domain (rest looked up from reference TRBV25-1 and TRBJ1-1): EADIYQTPRYLVIGTGKKITLECSQTMGHDKMYWYQQDPGMELHLIHYSYGVNSTEKGDLSSESTVSRIRTEHFPLTLESARPSHTSQYLCASRGHGALNTEAFFGQGTRLTVV.

V and J are TRBV6-1 and TRBJ2-6; no firm D call. V shed 4 bases and J shed 0 bases, with 13 bases lying between them. The CDR3 is 17 residues long. Germline V gene data show CDR1 as MNHNS and CDR2 as SASEGT. CDR3 in amino acids: CASSGLGFPSGANVLTF. Here the CDR3 DNA reads TGTGCCAGCAGTGGACTGGGCTTCCCCTCTGGGGCCAACGTCCTGACTTTC.

V gene TRBV9 combines with J gene TRBJ1-6; 7 bases map to TRBD1. The CDR3 is made up of 18 amino acids. Germline V lookup: CDR1 SGDLS, CDR2 YYNGEE. V dropped 4 bases and J dropped 5; count of bases not matched to a gene: 15. The CDR3 region is CASSLSTGVAGNNSPLHF. The CDR3 coding sequence is TGTGCCAGCAGCCTATCCACAGGGGTCGCTGGAAATAATTCACCCCTCCACTTT. The full variable domain, with the rest looked up from reference TRBV9 and TRBJ1-6, is DSGVTQTPKHLITATGQRVTLRCSPRSGDLSVYWYQQSLDQGLQFLIQYYNGEERAKGNILERFSAQQFPDLHSELNLSSLELGDSALYFCASSLSTGVAGNNSPLHFGNGTRLTVT.

A single count supports this clone. The V call is TRBV4-1, the J call TRBJ1-5; possibly TRBD1 for D (6 bases). V was shortened by 1 base and J by 6 bases, with 16 bases between the two germline ends. Germline V gives CDR1 MGHRA, CDR2 YSYEKL. The CDR3 extends over 16 amino acids. The CDR3 here is CASSQVTGFRSQPQHF. CDR3 sequence (DNA): TGCGCCAGCAGCCAAGTAACAGGGTTCAGAAGTCAGCCCCAGCATTTT.

This clone has a single count. This chain joins TRBV9 and TRBJ2-1, with TRBD2 as a possible D gene (6 bases). The CDR3 spans 14 residues. In germline, CDR1 is SGDLS, CDR2 YYNGEE. V lost 4 bases and J 6 bases, leaving 14 bases between the germline ends. CDR3 sequence reads: CASSPRRAGNEQFF. The CDR3 DNA sequence: TGTGCCAGCAGCCCCCGGCGAGCGGGCAATGAGCAGTTCTTC.

The chain carries TRBV28 and TRBJ1-6; 8 nucleotides align to TRBD1. CDR3 size: 16 residues. Germline-derived CDR1 and CDR2 are MDHEN and SYDVKM. J gave up 10 bases and V 6 bases, and 14 bases lay outside the gene matches. CDR3 sequence reads: CASRTPDRGVRSPLHF. The CDR3 DNA follows: TGTGCCAGCAGGACCCCCGACAGGGGAGTTAGATCACCCCTCCACTTT.

The chain has TRBV6-1 and TRBJ2-4; D ambiguous. The CDR3 is 14 amino acids. V was trimmed by 3 bases and J by 5 bases, leaving 11 bases between them. CDR1 is MNHNS, CDR2 SASEGT, per germline. CDR3 region: CASSDPRRQNIQYF. CDR3 sequence (DNA): TGTGCCAGCAGTGACCCCCGAAGACAAAACATTCAGTACTTC.

CDR3 protein: CASSLEGTVTDTQYF. The CDR3 DNA follows: TGTGCCAGCAGCTTAGAGGGGACAGTCACAGATACGCAGTATTTT. The rearrangement uses TRBV7-9 and TRBJ2-3, with 7 bases aligning to TRBD1. The CDR3 consists of 15 residues. V lost 1 base, J lost 2 bases, and 3 bases stayed unmatched. CDR1 and CDR2 (germline): SEHNR, FQNEAQ (reference sequence).

DNA for the CDR3: TGTGCCAGCAGCCCTCAAATTACGTACGGGGAGCTGTTTTTT. As protein: CASSPQITYGELFF. The chain recombines TRBV9 with TRBJ2-2; D ambiguous. Trimming shortened V by 4 bases and J by 7 bases, and 14 bases separated the two germline ends. CDR1 is SGDLS, CDR2 YYNGEE, per germline. CDR3 size: 14 residues.

The chain combines TRBV7-2 with TRBJ1-4; unclear D gene. CDR3 length: 13 amino acids. Trimming cost V 6 bases and J 6 bases, with 11 bases left between them. CDR1 is SGHTA and CDR2 is FQGNSA in the germline V gene. The CDR3 region is CASSQFPHEKLFF. CDR3 DNA sequence: TGTGCCAGCAGTCAGTTCCCTCATGAAAAACTGTTTTTT.